The clone carrying this T cell receptor (beta chain) has only a few counts. Its antigen is currently unknown. Isolated RNA was reverse transcribed in full, so expressed TCRB transcripts were sequenced. Repertoires were generated with immunoSEQ multiplex PCR, while TCRdb's copy carries only in-frame clones and drops some. The repertoire holds 100,000 to 150,000 clones, around a sixth seen once, with roughly 2.6% in the top ten. Trimming took off 2 bases at V and 5 bases at J, with 9 bases between the two ends. This CDR3 has 12 residues. Germline-derived CDR1 and CDR2 are SQVTM and ANQGSEA. The data derive from a study of beta chain features in type 1 diabetes. Notes on the study in general: There were fewer insertions and more deletions at the VDJ junctions of type 1 diabetes patients. PCR might favor shorter templates, but any such skew would affect patients and controls equally. Shortening of TCRB CDR3s, moderate but significant, appeared in all four CD4+ subsets of Type 1 diabetes patients.

Researchers reported sorting CD4+ naive, central memory, regulatory and stem cell-like memory cells via CD45RO/CCR7/CD25/CD127/CD95/CD27. This chain uses TRBV29-1 with TRBJ2-5; D gene unclear. This TCR came from a young man with type 1 diabetes. The sequenced material came from central memory CD4+ T cells from blood. The CDR3 region has the DNA TGCAGCGTTGAACTGGGTAAGGAGACCCAGTACTTC. Its translation is CSVELGKETQYF.